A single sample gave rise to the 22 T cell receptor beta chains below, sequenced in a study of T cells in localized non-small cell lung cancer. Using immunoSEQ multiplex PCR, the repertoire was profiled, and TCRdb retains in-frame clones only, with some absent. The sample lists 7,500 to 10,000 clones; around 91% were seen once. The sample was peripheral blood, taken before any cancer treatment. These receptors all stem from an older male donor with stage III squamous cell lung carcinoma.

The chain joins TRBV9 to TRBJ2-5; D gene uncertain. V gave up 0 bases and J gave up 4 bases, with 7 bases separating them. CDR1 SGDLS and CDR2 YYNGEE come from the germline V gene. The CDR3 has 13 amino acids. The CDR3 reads CASSVGPGETQYF. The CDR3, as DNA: TGTGCCAGCAGCGTAGGCCCGGGAGAGACCCAGTACTTC.

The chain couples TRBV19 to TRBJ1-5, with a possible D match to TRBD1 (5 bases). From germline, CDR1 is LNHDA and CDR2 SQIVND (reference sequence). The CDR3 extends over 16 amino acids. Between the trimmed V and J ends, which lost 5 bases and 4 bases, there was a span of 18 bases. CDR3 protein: CASSSLVEGLNQPQHF. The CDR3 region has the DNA TGTGCCAGTAGTTCCCTAGTCGAGGGGCTGAATCAGCCCCAGCATTTT.

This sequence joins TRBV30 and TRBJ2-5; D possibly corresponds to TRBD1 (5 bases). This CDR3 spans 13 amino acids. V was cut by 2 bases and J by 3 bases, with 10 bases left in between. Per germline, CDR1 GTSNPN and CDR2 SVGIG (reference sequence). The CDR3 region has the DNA TGTGCCTGGAGTCCAGGGTGGGAAGAGACCCAGTACTTC. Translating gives CAWSPGWEETQYF.

CDR3 nucleotide sequence: TGTGCCAGCAGTGAATACAGGGGGGACACCATATATTTT. Its translation is CASSEYRGDTIYF. The chain recombines TRBV6-1 with TRBJ1-3, with 8 bases that match TRBD1. With 2 bases clipped from V and 8 bases from J, the junction kept 2 bases outside the gene matches. This CDR3 has 13 residues. Germline V gives CDR1 MNHNS, CDR2 SASEGT.

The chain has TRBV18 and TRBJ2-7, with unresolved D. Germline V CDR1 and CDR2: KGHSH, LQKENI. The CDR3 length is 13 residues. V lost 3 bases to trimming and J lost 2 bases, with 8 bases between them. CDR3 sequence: CASSPDVAYEQYF. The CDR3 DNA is TGTGCCAGCTCACCGGACGTAGCCTACGAGCAGTACTTC.

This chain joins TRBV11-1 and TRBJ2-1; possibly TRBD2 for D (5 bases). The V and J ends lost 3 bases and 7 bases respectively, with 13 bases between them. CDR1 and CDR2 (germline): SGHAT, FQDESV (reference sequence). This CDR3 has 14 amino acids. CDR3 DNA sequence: TGTGCCAGCAGCTTCGGACTGGAGGCTAATGAGCAGTTCTTC. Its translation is CASSFGLEANEQFF.

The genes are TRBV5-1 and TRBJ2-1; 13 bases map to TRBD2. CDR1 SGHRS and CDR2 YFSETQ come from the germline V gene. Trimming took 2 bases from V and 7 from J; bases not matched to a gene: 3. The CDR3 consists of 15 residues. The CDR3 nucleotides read TGCGCCAGCAGCTTAACTAGCGGGGGGGCTAATGAGCAGTTCTTC. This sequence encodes CASSLTSGGANEQFF.

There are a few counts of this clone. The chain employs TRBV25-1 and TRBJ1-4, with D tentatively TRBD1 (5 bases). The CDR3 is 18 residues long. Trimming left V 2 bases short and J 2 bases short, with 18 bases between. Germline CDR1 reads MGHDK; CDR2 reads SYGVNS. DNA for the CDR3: TGTGCCAGCAGTGAAGGATGGAGGCGGGGCAGGACTAATGAAAAACTGTTTTTT. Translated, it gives CASSEGWRRGRTNEKLFF.

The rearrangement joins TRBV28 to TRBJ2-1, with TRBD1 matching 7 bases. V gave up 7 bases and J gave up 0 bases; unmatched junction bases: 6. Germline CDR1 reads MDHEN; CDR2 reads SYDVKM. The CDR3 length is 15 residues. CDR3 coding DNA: TGTGCCAGCACCCCCGACAGGGACTCCTACAATGAGCAGTTCTTC. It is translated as CASTPDRDSYNEQFF.

The CDR3 here is CASSDSYGRAGEKLFF. The DNA for the CDR3 is TGTGCCAGCAGTGACTCTTATGGGAGAGCCGGTGAAAAACTGTTTTTT. The rearrangement uses TRBV25-1 and TRBJ1-4; D gene ambiguous. V was clipped by 3 bases and J by 7 bases, with 18 bases between them. Germline lookup yields CDR1 MGHDK and CDR2 SYGVNS. The CDR3 is 16 amino acids.

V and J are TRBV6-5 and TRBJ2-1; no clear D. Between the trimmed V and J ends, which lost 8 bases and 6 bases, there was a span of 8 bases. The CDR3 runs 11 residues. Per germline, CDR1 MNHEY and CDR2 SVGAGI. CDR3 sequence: CASWALNEQFF. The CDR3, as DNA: TGTGCCAGCTGGGCTCTCAATGAGCAGTTCTTC.

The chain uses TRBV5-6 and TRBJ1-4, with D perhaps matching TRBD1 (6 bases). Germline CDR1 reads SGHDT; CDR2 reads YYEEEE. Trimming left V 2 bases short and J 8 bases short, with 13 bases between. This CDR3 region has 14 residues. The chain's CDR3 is CASSFRDTREKLFF. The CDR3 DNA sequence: TGTGCCAGCAGCTTCCGGGACACCCGAGAAAAACTGTTTTTT.

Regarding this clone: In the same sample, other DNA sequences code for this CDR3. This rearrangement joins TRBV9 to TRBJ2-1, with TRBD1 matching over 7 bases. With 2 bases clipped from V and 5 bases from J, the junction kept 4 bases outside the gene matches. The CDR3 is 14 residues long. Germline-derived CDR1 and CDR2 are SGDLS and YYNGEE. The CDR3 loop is CASSVLQGNNEQFF. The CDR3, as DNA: TGTGCCAGCAGCGTTCTACAGGGGAACAATGAGCAGTTCTTC.

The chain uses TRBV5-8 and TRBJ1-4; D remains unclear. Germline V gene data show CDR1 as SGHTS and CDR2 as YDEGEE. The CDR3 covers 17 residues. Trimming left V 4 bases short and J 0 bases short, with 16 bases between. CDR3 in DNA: TGTGCCAGCAGCCTTAGTCGACGTCTTGCAACTAATGAAAAACTGTTTTTT. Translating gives CASSLSRRLATNEKLFF.

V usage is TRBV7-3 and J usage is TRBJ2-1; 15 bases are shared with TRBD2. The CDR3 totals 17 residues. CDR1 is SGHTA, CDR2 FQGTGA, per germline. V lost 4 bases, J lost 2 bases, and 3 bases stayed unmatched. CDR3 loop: CASSSGTSGGTYNEQFF. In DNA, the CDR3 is TGTGCCAGCAGCTCAGGGACTAGCGGGGGGACCTACAATGAGCAGTTCTTC.

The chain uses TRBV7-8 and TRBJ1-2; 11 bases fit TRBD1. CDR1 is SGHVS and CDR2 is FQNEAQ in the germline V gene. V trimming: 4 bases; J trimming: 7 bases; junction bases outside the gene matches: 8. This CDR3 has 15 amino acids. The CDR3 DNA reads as TGTGCCAGCAGCTCGCCGGACAGGGGGCTCAGTGGCTACACCTTC. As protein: CASSSPDRGLSGYTF.

CDR3 coding DNA: TGTGCCAGCATAGGGACAGGGGAAGAGACCCAGTACTTC. Its protein is CASIGTGEETQYF. This chain uses TRBV27 with TRBJ2-5, with 10 bases fitting TRBD1. V was pared by 7 bases and J by 3 bases, with 2 bases of the junction left unmatched. This CDR3 contains 13 residues. Germline V gives CDR1 MNHEY, CDR2 SMNVEV (reference sequence).

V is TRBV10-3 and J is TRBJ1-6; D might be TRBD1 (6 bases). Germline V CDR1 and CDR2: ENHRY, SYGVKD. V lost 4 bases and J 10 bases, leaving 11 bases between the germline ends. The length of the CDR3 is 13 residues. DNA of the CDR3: TGTGCCATCAGTGTACCAGGGGACTCACCCCTCCACTTT. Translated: CAISVPGDSPLHF.

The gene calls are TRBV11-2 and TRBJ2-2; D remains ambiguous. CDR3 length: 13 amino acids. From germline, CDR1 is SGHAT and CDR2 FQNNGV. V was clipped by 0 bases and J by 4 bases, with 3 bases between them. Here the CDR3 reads CASSLDFTGELFF. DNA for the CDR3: TGTGCCAGCAGCTTAGATTTCACCGGGGAGCTGTTTTTT.

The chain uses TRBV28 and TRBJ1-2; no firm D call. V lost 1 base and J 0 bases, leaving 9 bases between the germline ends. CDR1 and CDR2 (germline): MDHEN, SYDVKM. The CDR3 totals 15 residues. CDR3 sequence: CASSLLANSNYGYTF. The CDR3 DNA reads TGTGCCAGCAGTTTATTAGCAAATTCTAACTATGGCTACACCTTC.

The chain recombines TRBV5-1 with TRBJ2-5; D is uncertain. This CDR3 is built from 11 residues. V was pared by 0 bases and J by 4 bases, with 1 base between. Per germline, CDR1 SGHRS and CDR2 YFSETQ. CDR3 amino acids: CASSLVETQYF. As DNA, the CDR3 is TGCGCCAGCAGCTTGGTAGAGACCCAGTACTTC.

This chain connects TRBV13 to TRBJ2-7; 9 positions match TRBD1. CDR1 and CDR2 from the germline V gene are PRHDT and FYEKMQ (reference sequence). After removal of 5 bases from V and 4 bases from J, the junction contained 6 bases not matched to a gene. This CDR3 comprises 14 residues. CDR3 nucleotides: TGTGCCAGCAGCGTCCGGGACAGGGTTTACGAGCAGTACTTC. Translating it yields CASSVRDRVYEQYF.